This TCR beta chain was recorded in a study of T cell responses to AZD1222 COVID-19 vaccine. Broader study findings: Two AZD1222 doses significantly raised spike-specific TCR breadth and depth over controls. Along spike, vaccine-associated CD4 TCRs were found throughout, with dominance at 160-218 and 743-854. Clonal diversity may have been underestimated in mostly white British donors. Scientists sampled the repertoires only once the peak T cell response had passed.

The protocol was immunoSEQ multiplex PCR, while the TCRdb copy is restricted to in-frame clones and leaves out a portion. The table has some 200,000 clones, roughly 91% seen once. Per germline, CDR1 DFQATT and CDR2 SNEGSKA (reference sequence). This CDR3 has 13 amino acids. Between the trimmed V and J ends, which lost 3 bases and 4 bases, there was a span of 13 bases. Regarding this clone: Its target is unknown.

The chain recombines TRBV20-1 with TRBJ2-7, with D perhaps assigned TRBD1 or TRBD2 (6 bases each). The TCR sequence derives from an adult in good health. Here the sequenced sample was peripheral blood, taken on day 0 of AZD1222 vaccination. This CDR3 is CSASRGGTYEQYF. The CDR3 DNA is TGCAGTGCTAGTAGAGGGGGGACTTACGAGCAGTACTTC.